Listed here is a single T cell receptor (beta chain). Its antigen is not known. PCR employed 60 Vbeta and 13 Jbeta primers. The data were produced by immunoSEQ multiplex PCR, yet TCRdb's version contains in-frame clones alone and is incomplete. The table shows about 120,000 clones, with over 60% occurring only once. This record comes from a study of cytomegalovirus exposure and HLA in healthy donors. The overall study: There were tens of millions of unique TCRs (from HLA-typed donors) in an early data release.

Study conclusions and caveats: When analyzed later, a missense DCLRE1C variant was found to be linked to TCR beta V- and J-gene trimming. A later analysis linked 15,000 to 20,000 TCR beta sequences to HLA alleles at 0.05 false discovery rate.

The specimen was PBMCs. This receptor was taken from a woman aged 25 to 39 in good health and CMV-seropositive.

CDR3 nucleotides: TGTGCCAGCAGTCCTCAGGGGGACACAAATGAGCAGTTCTTC. It encodes CASSPQGDTNEQFF. V gene TRBV6-6 combines with J gene TRBJ2-1; 7 bases are shared with TRBD1. The V gene end was trimmed by 5 bases and the J gene end by 7 bases; junction bases not matched to a gene: 8. CDR1 is MNHNY, CDR2 SVGAGI, per germline (reference sequence). The CDR3 runs to 14 residues.